The 16 T cell receptor beta chains listed next were all sequenced from one sample in a study of blood T cell repertoires in COVID-19. Repertoires were generated with immunoSEQ multiplex PCR, while TCRdb's copy carries only in-frame clones and drops some. This sample yields about 220,000 clones, of which 70% to 90% are seen a single time; more than 2% belongs to the top ten. Sequencing input: peripheral blood. These receptors originate from a woman aged 70-85 years with COVID-19, enrolled during active disease.

The rearrangement uses TRBV6-5 and TRBJ1-1; D remains unclear. Germline CDR1 and CDR2: MNHEY and SVGAGI. V shed 7 bases and J shed 2 bases, with 11 bases lying between them. The CDR3 consists of 13 residues. CDR3 region: CASMQNANTEAFF. For the CDR3, the DNA is TGTGCCAGCATGCAGAACGCAAACACTGAAGCTTTCTTT.

The chain recombines TRBV7-3 with TRBJ2-1; tentatively, D is TRBD2 (6 bases). Per the germline V gene, CDR1 is SGHTA and CDR2 is FQGTGA. The CDR3 consists of 15 residues. The germline V and J ends were trimmed by 5 bases and 3 bases, with 14 bases remaining between them. Here the CDR3 reads CASSLWGGDYNEQFF. The CDR3 DNA follows: TGTGCCAGCAGCCTCTGGGGCGGGGACTACAATGAGCAGTTCTTC.

CDR3 DNA: TGTGCCACCAGTGATCCTCCGGGGGGCGGATTAACAGATACGCAGTATTTT. This sequence encodes CATSDPPGGGLTDTQYF. This chain links TRBV24-1 with TRBJ2-3; D possibly corresponds to TRBD2 (7 bases). The V gene's germline CDR1 is KGHDR and CDR2 SFDVKD. The length of the CDR3 is 17 residues. V shed 3 bases and J shed 3 bases, with 18 bases lying between them.

The chain is built from TRBV30 and TRBJ1-1, with D hard to call. Germline CDR1 is GTSNPN and CDR2 is SVGIG (reference sequence). This CDR3 comprises 15 residues. The ends were cut back, 2 bases at V and 1 base at J, with 14 bases in the middle. CDR3 coding DNA: TGTGCCTGGAGTCCGCCGTCACCGGGGAACACTGAAGCTTTCTTT. Translated: CAWSPPSPGNTEAFF.

This clone appeared a few times. The chain recombines TRBV7-2 with TRBJ1-1; no reliable D call. The CDR3 length is 15 residues. Trimming cost V 2 bases and J 4 bases, with 14 bases left between them. Germline CDR1 SGHTA, CDR2 FQGNSA. The CDR3 protein is CASSLLSRVRTEAFF. In DNA, the CDR3 is TGTGCCAGCAGCTTACTGTCGAGGGTGCGCACTGAAGCTTTCTTT.

This chain uses TRBV7-2 with TRBJ1-1; 12 bases map to TRBD1. J was trimmed by 5 bases and V by 5 bases; bases with no gene match: 15. The CDR3 extends over 18 amino acids. From germline, CDR1 is SGHTA and CDR2 FQGNSA. The CDR3 protein is CASSPRPGTGGSVTEAFF. CDR3 sequence (DNA): TGTGCCAGCAGCCCACGTCCCGGGACAGGGGGCTCGGTGACTGAAGCTTTCTTT.

This clone came up once. The CDR3 protein is CASSPPGIDGYTF. The CDR3 DNA is TGTGCCAGCAGCCCGCCGGGGATCGATGGCTACACCTTC. The V and J genes are TRBV5-4 and TRBJ1-2; D remains ambiguous. This CDR3 has 13 amino acids. V lost 4 bases to trimming and J lost 6 bases, with 13 bases between them. In germline, CDR1 is SGHNT, CDR2 YYREEE (reference sequence).

The genes are TRBV10-3 and TRBJ1-5; D may be TRBD1 (5 bases). Trimming cost V 7 bases and J 7 bases, with 26 bases left between them. The CDR3 has 17 residues. CDR1 is ENHRY, CDR2 SYGVKD, per germline. The CDR3 coding sequence is TGTGCCATCAACCATACAGGTCGGTATGAGATTAGGCAGCCCCAGCATTTT. Its protein is CAINHTGRYEIRQPQHF.

This chain connects TRBV7-9 to TRBJ2-1; 9 bases agree with TRBD2. Germline CDR1 and CDR2: SEHNR and FQNEAQ (reference sequence). J was trimmed by 7 bases and V by 1 base; bases with no gene match: 8. The CDR3 totals 16 residues. CDR3: CASSLVSREGRNEQFF. The CDR3, as DNA: TGTGCCAGCAGCTTAGTTTCGCGGGAGGGTAGAAATGAGCAGTTCTTC. The variable domain in full, completed from reference TRBV7-9 and TRBJ2-1, reads DTGVSQNPRHKITKRGQNVTFRCDPISEHNRLYWYRQTLGQGPEFLTYFQNEAQLEKSRLLSDRFSAERPKGSFSTLEIQRTEQGDSAMYLCASSLVSREGRNEQFFGPGTRLTVL.

The chain links TRBV21-1 to TRBJ2-6; no check of the table's D call, TRBD1, against the DNA was made. TRBV21-1 counts as a pseudogene. This CDR3 has 18 amino acids. The CDR3 region is CASSKVGTALSGANVLTF. In nucleotides, the CDR3 is TGTGCCAGCAGCAAAGTCGGGACAGCTCTCTCTGGGGCCAACGTCCTGACTTTC.

The rearrangement uses TRBV9 and TRBJ2-2; 8 nucleotides line up with TRBD2. Germline CDR1 and CDR2: SGDLS and YYNGEE. Trimming took 4 bases from V and 1 from J; bases not matched to a gene: 6. This CDR3 is built from 16 residues. The CDR3 spells CASSRLAGGNTGELFF. Here the CDR3 DNA reads TGTGCCAGCAGCCGCCTGGCGGGGGGGAACACCGGGGAGCTGTTTTTT.

This chain connects TRBV7-9 to TRBJ2-7; TRBD2 is a possible D gene (5 bases). Germline V lookup: CDR1 SEHNR, CDR2 FQNEAQ (reference sequence). Trimming pared 1 base from V and 6 bases from J, leaving 7 bases between. The CDR3 has 12 residues. This CDR3 is CASSLEGAEQYF. The CDR3 region has the DNA TGTGCCAGCAGCTTAGAGGGAGCCGAGCAGTACTTC.

The rearrangement links TRBV27 to TRBJ2-7, with D perhaps TRBD2 (5 bases). The CDR3 covers 13 residues. The V end was cut by 3 bases, the J end by 7 bases, with 13 bases between. Per germline, CDR1 MNHEY and CDR2 SMNVEV (reference sequence). CDR3: CASSFRARGEQYF. CDR3 nucleotide sequence: TGTGCCAGCAGTTTTCGGGCCCGGGGAGAGCAGTACTTC.

The chain links TRBV2 to TRBJ1-2; 9 bases match TRBD1. The germline gives CDR1 SNHLY, CDR2 FYNNEI. The V segment lost 4 bases and the J segment 3 bases; nucleotides outside the gene matches: 9. The CDR3 covers 16 residues. The CDR3 loop reads CASSGDTGGLYYGYTF. The CDR3 DNA is TGTGCCAGCAGTGGGGATACAGGGGGCCTCTACTATGGCTACACCTTC.

The chain couples TRBV4-2 to TRBJ2-2; D possibly corresponds to TRBD1 (5 bases). V shed 0 bases and J shed 3 bases, with 8 bases lying between them. The germline V gene has CDR1 LGHNA and CDR2 YNFKEQ. The CDR3 sequence is 15 residues long. The CDR3, as DNA: TGTGCCAGCAGCCAAGATCAGGGCCACACCGGGGAGCTGTTTTTT. This gives the protein CASSQDQGHTGELFF.

The chain links TRBV19 to TRBJ1-5; possibly TRBD1 for D (6 bases). Germline CDR1 LNHDA, CDR2 SQIVND (reference sequence). Trimming left V 1 base short and J 7 bases short, with 11 bases between. CDR3 length equals 14 residues. The CDR3 spells CASSIVGRGQPQHF. In DNA form, the CDR3 reads TGTGCCAGTAGTATAGTTGGTAGGGGGCAGCCCCAGCATTTT.